These 9 T cell receptor beta chains were all obtained from the same sample, sequenced in a study of blood T cell repertoires in COVID-19 (dated by TCRdb to the early 2020s). The receptor library was made with the immunoSEQ multiplex PCR assay. TCRdb took over this immuneACCESS table, retaining in-frame rearrangements with V and J assigned. Such tables are incomplete; in checked studies, under half of the missing clones stem from an unresolved V gene, and the remainder is unexplained. This sample holds hundreds of thousands of clones; more than 80% were observed only once. Roughly 0.99% of the sample is held by the ten biggest clonotypes. The sequenced material came from PBMCs or T cells enriched from blood (not recorded which). The receptors shown here come from a man younger than 30 who had recovered from COVID-19.

The chain joins TRBV19 to TRBJ2-7, with TRBD1 as a possible D gene (5 bases). The V end was cut by 4 bases, the J end by 0 bases, with 7 bases between. CDR1 and CDR2 (germline): LNHDA, SQIVND (reference sequence). The CDR3 sequence is 13 residues long. Written as DNA, the CDR3 is TGTGCCAGTAGTACGACAGTCTCCTACGAGCAGTACTTC. Translated: CASSTTVSYEQYF.

This clone was observed a single time. The chain joins TRBV18 to TRBJ2-3; tentatively, D is TRBD2 (5 bases). With 1 base removed from V and 4 bases from J, the gap between germline ends came to 6 bases. The CDR3 sequence is 13 residues long. Germline V lookup: CDR1 KGHSH, CDR2 LQKENI. DNA for the CDR3: TGTGCCAGCTCACCACGGGGAGCAGATACGCAGTATTTT. This codes for CASSPRGADTQYF.

This chain joins TRBV29-1 and TRBJ1-1, with TRBD1 matching 8 bases. V shed 3 bases and J 3 bases; nucleotides not matched to a gene: 6. The CDR3 sequence is 14 residues long. Germline loops: CDR1 SQVTM, CDR2 ANQGSEA. The CDR3 region is CSVDRGLKDTEAFF. CDR3 DNA: TGCAGCGTTGACAGGGGGCTGAAGGACACTGAAGCTTTCTTT.

The DNA for the CDR3 is TGTGCCAGCAGTTTCTCGGGACAGGGGACAACCGGGGAGCTGTTTTTT. It yields the protein CASSFSGQGTTGELFF. The chain joins TRBV28 to TRBJ2-2, with TRBD1 identical over 10 bases. Trimming at V came to 3 bases and at J to 5 bases, leaving 6 bases not matched to a gene. CDR3 length: 16 amino acids. The germline CDR1 and CDR2 sequences are MDHEN and SYDVKM.

This clone was seen a few times. The chain couples TRBV19 to TRBJ1-1; 7 bases are shared with TRBD1. Trimming cost V 10 bases and J 5 bases; bases outside gene matches: 10. Germline CDR1 LNHDA, CDR2 SQIVND (reference sequence). The CDR3 covers 13 residues. The CDR3 nucleotides are TGTGCCACCCAGACTCAGGGGGGTACTGAAGCTTTCTTT. Protein: CATQTQGGTEAFF. The whole variable domain, remainder taken from reference TRBV19 and TRBJ1-1, is DGGITQSPKYLFRKEGQNVTLSCEQNLNHDAMYWYRQDPGQGLRLIYYSQIVNDFQKGDIAEGYSVSREKKESFPLTVTSAQKNPTAFYLCATQTQGGTEAFFGQGTRLTVV.

To note about this clone: The junction departs from the called germline gene at one end, perhaps through a read error. The chain uses TRBV5-1 and TRBJ2-1, with 14 bases identical to TRBD2. Germline lookup yields CDR1 SGHRS and CDR2 YFSETQ. The CDR3 length is 18 residues. CDR3 protein: CASSSGLAGGASYHEQFF. The CDR3 region has the DNA TGCGCCAGCAGCTCCGGACTAGCGGGGGGCGCCTCCTACCATGAGCAGTTCTTC.

V and J are TRBV28 and TRBJ1-3, with 7 bases that match TRBD1. Losses at the gene ends were 5 bases for V and 4 bases for J; bases not matched to a gene: 14. CDR3 length equals 17 residues. Per the germline V gene, CDR1 is MDHEN and CDR2 is SYDVKM. The CDR3 sequence: CASSKGGSVQSGNTIYF. The CDR3 region has the DNA TGTGCCAGCAGTAAAGGGGGCTCTGTCCAGTCGGGAAACACCATATATTTT.

As to this clone: Other DNA sequences in this specimen translate into the identical CDR3. J is TRBJ2-5 and V is TRBV12-5; D not resolved. The CDR3 is 13 residues long. V was shortened by 3 bases and J by 5 bases, with 10 bases between the two germline ends. Germline values: CDR1 LGHNT, CDR2 FRNRAP. Here the CDR3 DNA reads TGTGCTAGTGGTTTAGGAGCTGGGGAGACCCAGTACTTC. Translated: CASGLGAGETQYF.

This chain connects TRBV28 to TRBJ2-7; 9 positions match TRBD1. In germline, CDR1 is MDHEN, CDR2 SYDVKM. The CDR3 loop spans 17 amino acids. J was trimmed by 4 bases and V by 1 base; bases with no gene match: 11. The chain's CDR3 is CASSLSQRGTGNYEQYF. The CDR3 DNA reads as TGTGCCAGCAGTTTATCTCAAAGAGGGACAGGGAATTACGAGCAGTACTTC. The entire variable domain, with the rest obtained from reference TRBV28 and TRBJ2-7, is as follows: DVKVTQSSRYLVKRTGEKVFLECVQDMDHENMFWYRQDPGLGLRLIYFSYDVKMKEKGDIPEGYSVSREKKERFSLILESASTNQTSMYLCASSLSQRGTGNYEQYFGPGTRLTVT.